Following are 15 T cell receptor beta chains from one sample sequenced in a study of a mutant IDH1 vaccine in newly diagnosed glioma. As to time point: week 47, end of study. Alongside topical imiquimod, each dose of vaccine comprised 300 ug of mutant IDH1 20-mer peptide. These receptors are not linked to any known antigen. The assay was immunoSEQ multiplex PCR, and TCRdb's table has in-frame clones only and misses some. The table includes 10,000 to 15,000 clones, around 78% detected once. The sample here was PBMCs, taken from a glioma patient whose treatment included an IDH1 peptide vaccine. The receptors were gathered from a woman aged 40 to 50 with glioma.

The CDR3, as DNA: TGTGCCAGCAGTTTAGACGGCTCTGGGGCCAACGTCCTGACTTTC. Translation gives CASSLDGSGANVLTF. V is TRBV28 and J is TRBJ2-6; D uncertain. The V end was cut by 2 bases, the J end by 0 bases, with 5 bases between. Looked up from germline, CDR1 is MDHEN and CDR2 is SYDVKM. The CDR3 has 15 residues.

The sample holds a few counts of this clone. The V call is TRBV29-1, the J call TRBJ1-1; D uncertain. This CDR3 is built from 13 residues. V was pared by 2 bases and J by 10 bases, with 17 bases between. CDR1 SQVTM and CDR2 ANQGSEA come from the germline V gene. CDR3 protein: CSVEQDALDGAFF. The CDR3 nucleotides are TGCAGCGTTGAACAGGACGCCTTGGATGGAGCTTTCTTT.

This chain links TRBV4-1 with TRBJ2-7; D is unclear. Trimming pared 0 bases from V and 6 bases from J, leaving 15 bases between. The V gene's germline CDR1 is MGHRA and CDR2 YSYEKL. The CDR3 is 15 residues long. As DNA, the CDR3 is TGCGCCAGCAGCCAAGAATTCACCCTTTCGAGCGAGCAGTACTTC. It codes for CASSQEFTLSSEQYF.

The V call is TRBV15, the J call TRBJ2-7; possibly TRBD2 for D (5 bases). The CDR3 is 15 residues long. The V and J ends lost 0 bases and 5 bases respectively, with 14 bases between them. Germline V gene lookup returns CDR1 LNHNV and CDR2 YYDKDF (reference sequence). CDR3 nucleotide sequence: TGTGCCACCAGCAGAGATTTCGGGGTCCGCGACGAGCAGTACTTC. Translating gives CATSRDFGVRDEQYF.

The chain combines TRBV5-6 with TRBJ2-5; D perhaps matches TRBD1 (5 bases). The ends were cut back, 4 bases at V and 1 base at J, with 11 bases in the middle. Germline V gene data show CDR1 as SGHDT and CDR2 as YYEEEE. The CDR3 covers 14 residues. In DNA, the CDR3 is TGTGCCAGCAGCCTCAAGGGGATCCAAGAGACCCAGTACTTC. Its translation is CASSLKGIQETQYF.

Notes on this clone: The junction departs from germline at one end; a sequencing error may be responsible. The chain has TRBV27 and TRBJ2-3; 10 bases fit TRBD1. The germline gives CDR1 MNHEY, CDR2 SMNVEV (reference sequence). This CDR3 is built from 14 residues. The CDR3 loop reads CASSSGTGVPLADF. In nucleotides, the CDR3 is TGTGCCAGCAGTTCCGGGACAGGGGTGCCGCTCGCGGATTTT.

The chain links TRBV4-2 to TRBJ1-1; D is possibly TRBD1 (6 bases). There are 15 residues in the CDR3. Germline lookup yields CDR1 LGHNA and CDR2 YNFKEQ. V lost 8 bases to trimming and J lost 1 base, with 17 bases between them. This chain's CDR3 is CASCQAQGTNTEAFF. Here the CDR3 DNA reads TGTGCCAGCTGTCAGGCCCAGGGGACGAACACTGAAGCTTTCTTT.

The chain carries TRBV7-3 and TRBJ2-1; no clear D. This CDR3 is 12 amino acids long. Deletions cut 4 bases from V and 7 bases from J, with 8 bases between. The germline CDR1 and CDR2 sequences are SGHTA and FQGTGA. Written as DNA, the CDR3 is TGTGCCAGCAGCTCCCCGGCGAATGAGCAGTTCTTC. This translates into CASSSPANEQFF.

This rearrangement joins TRBV27 to TRBJ2-2; D could derive from TRBD1 or TRBD2 (5 bases each). There are 15 residues in the CDR3. CDR1 MNHEY and CDR2 SMNVEV come from the germline V gene (reference sequence). V was shortened by 3 bases and J by 4 bases, with 12 bases between the two germline ends. CDR3 bases: TGTGCCAGCAGTTTGTCCGGGACGTCCACCGGGGAGCTGTTTTTT. Translating gives CASSLSGTSTGELFF.

The chain joins TRBV2 to TRBJ1-4; D is unclear. The CDR3 extends over 14 amino acids. Germline CDR1 and CDR2: SNHLY and FYNNEI. V lost 0 bases and J lost 4, with 6 bases in between. DNA of the CDR3: TGTGCCAGCAGTGAAGCGCGAGGTAATGAAAAACTGTTTTTT. This gives the protein CASSEARGNEKLFF.

This chain links TRBV19 with TRBJ1-5, with D maybe TRBD1 (5 bases). Per the germline V gene, CDR1 is LNHDA and CDR2 is SQIVND (reference sequence). The CDR3 loop spans 15 amino acids. Trimming took off 8 bases at V and 4 bases at J, with 18 bases between the two ends. In DNA, the CDR3 is TGTGCCAGTTCGAAACCGGGACGGGAAAATCAGCCCCAGCATTTT. Its translation is CASSKPGRENQPQHF.

This sequence joins TRBV11-2 and TRBJ2-5; D may be TRBD1 (6 bases). V was shortened by 1 base and J by 4 bases, with 16 bases between the two germline ends. The germline V gene encodes CDR1 SGHAT and CDR2 FQNNGV. CDR3 length: 16 residues. The CDR3 sequence is CASSLAGTPVGETQYF. For the CDR3, the DNA is TGTGCCAGCAGCTTAGCCGGGACACCCGTTGGAGAGACCCAGTACTTC.

The V and J genes are TRBV7-9 and TRBJ2-3; 9 bases match TRBD2. V lost 0 bases and J lost 4; bases outside the gene matches: 5. The CDR3 is 16 residues long. The V gene's germline CDR1 is SEHNR and CDR2 FQNEAQ (reference sequence). The CDR3 DNA follows: TGTGCCAGCAGCTTAGCGGGCGGGGGGGCCGCAGATACGCAGTATTTT. It encodes CASSLAGGGAADTQYF.

This sequence joins TRBV27 and TRBJ2-3, with D perhaps matching TRBD2 (6 bases). Trimming stripped 2 bases from V and 5 bases from J, with 14 bases between. This CDR3 contains 15 residues. Germline assignment: CDR1 MNHEY and CDR2 SMNVEV (reference sequence). DNA of the CDR3: TGTGCCAGCAGTTTACAGGGACTGGTAGGAGATACGCAGTATTTT. Encoded protein: CASSLQGLVGDTQYF.

This clone has a handful of counts. The gene calls are TRBV10-3 and TRBJ1-1; D ambiguous. CDR1 is ENHRY, CDR2 SYGVKD, per germline. The CDR3 length is 15 residues. V lost 6 bases and J 8 bases, leaving 22 bases between the germline ends. The CDR3 loop reads CAIRRGVSLSTEAFF. The DNA for the CDR3 is TGTGCCATCAGGAGAGGAGTCTCCCTCTCCACCGAAGCTTTCTTT.